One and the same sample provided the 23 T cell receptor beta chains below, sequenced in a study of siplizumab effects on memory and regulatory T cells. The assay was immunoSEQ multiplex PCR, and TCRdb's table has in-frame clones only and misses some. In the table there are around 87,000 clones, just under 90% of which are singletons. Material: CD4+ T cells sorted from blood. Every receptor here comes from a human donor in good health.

The CDR3 nucleotides read TGTGCCAGCAGCTTAGGTTCCGGGAGAAGCACAGATACGCAGTATTTT. Translation gives CASSLGSGRSTDTQYF. The chain joins TRBV11-3 to TRBJ2-3; a possible D gene is TRBD2 (6 bases). Trimming cost V 1 base and J 0 bases, with 11 bases left between them. CDR3 size: 16 residues. CDR1 and CDR2 (germline): SGHNT, YENEEA.

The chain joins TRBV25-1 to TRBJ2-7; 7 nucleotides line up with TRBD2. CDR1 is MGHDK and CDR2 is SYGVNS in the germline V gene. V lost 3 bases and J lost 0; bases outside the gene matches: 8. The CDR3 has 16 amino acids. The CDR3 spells CASSDSTSPSSYEQYF. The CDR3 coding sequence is TGTGCCAGCAGTGACTCGACTAGCCCTAGCTCCTACGAGCAGTACTTC.

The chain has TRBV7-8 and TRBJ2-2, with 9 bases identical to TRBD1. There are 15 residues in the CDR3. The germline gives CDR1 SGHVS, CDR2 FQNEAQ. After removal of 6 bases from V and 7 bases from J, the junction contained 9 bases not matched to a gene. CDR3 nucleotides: TGTGCCAGCAGGCCGACAGGGGGGGATAGCGGGGAGCTGTTTTTT. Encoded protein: CASRPTGGDSGELFF. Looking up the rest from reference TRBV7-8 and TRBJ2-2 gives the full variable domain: GAGVSQSPRYKVAKRGQDVALRCDPISGHVSLFWYQQALGQGPEFLTYFQNEAQLDKSGLPSDRFFAERPEGSVSTLKIQRTQQEDSAVYLCASRPTGGDSGELFFGEGSRLTVL.

Written as DNA, the CDR3 is TGTGCCAGCTCACCACCGGACGGACACGAGCAGTACTTC. Its protein product is CASSPPDGHEQYF. V is TRBV18 and J is TRBJ2-7; unclear D gene. V was pared by 0 bases and J by 5 bases, with 8 bases between. Germline CDR1 reads KGHSH; CDR2 reads LQKENI. CDR3 length equals 13 residues.

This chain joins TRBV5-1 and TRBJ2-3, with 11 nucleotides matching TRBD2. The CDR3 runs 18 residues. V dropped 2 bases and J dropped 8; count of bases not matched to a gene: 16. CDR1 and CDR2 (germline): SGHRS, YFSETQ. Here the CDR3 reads CASSLGLAGGLPGGTQYF. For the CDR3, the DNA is TGCGCCAGCAGCTTAGGCCTAGCGGGAGGTCTGCCTGGCGGTACGCAGTATTTT.

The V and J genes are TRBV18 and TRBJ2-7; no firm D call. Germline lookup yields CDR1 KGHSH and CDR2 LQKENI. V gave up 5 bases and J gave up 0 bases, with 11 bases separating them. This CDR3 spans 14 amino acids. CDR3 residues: CASSATGSSYEQYF. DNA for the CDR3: TGTGCCAGCTCAGCCACGGGTAGCTCCTACGAGCAGTACTTC.

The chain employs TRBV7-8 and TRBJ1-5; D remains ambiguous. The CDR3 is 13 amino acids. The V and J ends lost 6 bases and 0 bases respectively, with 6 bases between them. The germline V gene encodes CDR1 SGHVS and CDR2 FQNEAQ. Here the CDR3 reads CASRGDSNQPQHF. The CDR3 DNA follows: TGTGCCAGCAGGGGTGATAGCAATCAGCCCCAGCATTTT.

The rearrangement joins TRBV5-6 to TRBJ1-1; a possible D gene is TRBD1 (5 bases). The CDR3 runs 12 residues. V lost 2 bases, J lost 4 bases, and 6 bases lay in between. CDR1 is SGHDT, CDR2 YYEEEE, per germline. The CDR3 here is CASSFGTTEAFF. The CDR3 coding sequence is TGTGCCAGCAGCTTTGGGACCACTGAAGCTTTCTTT.

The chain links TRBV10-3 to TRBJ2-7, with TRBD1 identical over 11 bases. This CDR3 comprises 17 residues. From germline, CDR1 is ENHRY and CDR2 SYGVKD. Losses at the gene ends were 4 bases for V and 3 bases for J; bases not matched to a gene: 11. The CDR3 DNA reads TGTGCCATCAGTGCCCGACCGGGACAGGGGGGGAGCTACGAGCAGTACTTC. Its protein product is CAISARPGQGGSYEQYF.

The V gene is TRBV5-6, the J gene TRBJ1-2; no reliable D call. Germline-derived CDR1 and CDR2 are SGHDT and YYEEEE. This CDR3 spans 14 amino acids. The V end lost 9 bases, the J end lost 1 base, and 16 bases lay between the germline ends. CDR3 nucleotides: TGTGCCACCCTCTTGCGAGGACTTAACTATGGCTACACCTTC. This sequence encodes CATLLRGLNYGYTF.

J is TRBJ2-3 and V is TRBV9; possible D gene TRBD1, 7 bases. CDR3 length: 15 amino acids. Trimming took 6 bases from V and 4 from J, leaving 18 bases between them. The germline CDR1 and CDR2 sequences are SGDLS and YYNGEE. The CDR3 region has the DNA TGTGCCAGCACCCGGAGGGGGCAATCCGCAGATACGCAGTATTTT. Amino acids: CASTRRGQSADTQYF.

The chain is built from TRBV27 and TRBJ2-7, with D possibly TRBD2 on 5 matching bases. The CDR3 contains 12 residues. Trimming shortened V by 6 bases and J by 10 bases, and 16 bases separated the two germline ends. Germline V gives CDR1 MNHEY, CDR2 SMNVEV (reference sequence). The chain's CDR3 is CASSDSRGVQYF. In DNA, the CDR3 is TGTGCCAGCAGCGATTCCCGGGGAGTTCAGTACTTC.

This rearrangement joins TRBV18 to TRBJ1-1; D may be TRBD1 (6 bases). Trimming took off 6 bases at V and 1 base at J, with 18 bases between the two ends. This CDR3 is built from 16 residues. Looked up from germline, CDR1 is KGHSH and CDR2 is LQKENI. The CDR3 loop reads CASSPPRGAANTEAFF. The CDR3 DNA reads TGTGCCAGCTCTCCTCCCCGGGGGGCTGCGAACACTGAAGCTTTCTTT. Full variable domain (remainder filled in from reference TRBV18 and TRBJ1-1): NAGVMQNPRHLVRRRGQEARLRCSPMKGHSHVYWYRQLPEEGLKFMVYLQKENIIDESGMPKERFSAEFPKEGPSILRIQQVVRGDSAAYFCASSPPRGAANTEAFFGQGTRLTVV.

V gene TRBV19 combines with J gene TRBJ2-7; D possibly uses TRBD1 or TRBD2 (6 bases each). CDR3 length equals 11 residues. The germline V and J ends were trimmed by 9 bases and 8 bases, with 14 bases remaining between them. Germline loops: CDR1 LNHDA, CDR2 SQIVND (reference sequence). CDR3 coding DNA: TGTGCCAGCATGAGGGGGGTCCAGCAGTACTTC. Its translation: CASMRGVQQYF.

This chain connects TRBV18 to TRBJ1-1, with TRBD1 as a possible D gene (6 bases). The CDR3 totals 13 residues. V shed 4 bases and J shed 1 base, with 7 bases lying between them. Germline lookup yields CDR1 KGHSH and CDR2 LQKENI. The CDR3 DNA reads TGTGCCAGCTCACAGGACAGGAACACTGAAGCTTTCTTT. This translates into CASSQDRNTEAFF.

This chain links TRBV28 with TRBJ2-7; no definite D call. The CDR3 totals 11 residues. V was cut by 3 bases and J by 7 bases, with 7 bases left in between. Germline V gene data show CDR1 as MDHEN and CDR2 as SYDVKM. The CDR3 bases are TGTGCCAGCAGTTTTCTTTGGGAGCAGTACTTC. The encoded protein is CASSFLWEQYF. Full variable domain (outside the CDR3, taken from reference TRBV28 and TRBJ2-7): DVKVTQSSRYLVKRTGEKVFLECVQDMDHENMFWYRQDPGLGLRLIYFSYDVKMKEKGDIPEGYSVSREKKERFSLILESASTNQTSMYLCASSFLWEQYFGPGTRLTVT.

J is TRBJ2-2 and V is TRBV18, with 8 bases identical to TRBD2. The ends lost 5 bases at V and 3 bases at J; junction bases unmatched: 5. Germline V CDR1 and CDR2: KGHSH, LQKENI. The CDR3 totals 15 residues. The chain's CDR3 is CASSSTGGYTGELFF. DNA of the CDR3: TGTGCCAGCTCATCTACGGGAGGGTACACCGGGGAGCTGTTTTTT.

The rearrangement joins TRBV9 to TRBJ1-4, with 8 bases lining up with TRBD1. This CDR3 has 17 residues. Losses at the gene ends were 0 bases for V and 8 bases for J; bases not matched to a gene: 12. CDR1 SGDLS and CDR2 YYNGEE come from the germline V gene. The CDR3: CASSVATPTGVEEKLFF. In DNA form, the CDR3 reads TGTGCCAGCAGCGTAGCTACGCCGACAGGGGTTGAGGAAAAACTGTTTTTT. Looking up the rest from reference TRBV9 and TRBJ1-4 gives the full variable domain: DSGVTQTPKHLITATGQRVTLRCSPRSGDLSVYWYQQSLDQGLQFLIQYYNGEERAKGNILERFSAQQFPDLHSELNLSSLELGDSALYFCASSVATPTGVEEKLFFGSGTQLSVL.

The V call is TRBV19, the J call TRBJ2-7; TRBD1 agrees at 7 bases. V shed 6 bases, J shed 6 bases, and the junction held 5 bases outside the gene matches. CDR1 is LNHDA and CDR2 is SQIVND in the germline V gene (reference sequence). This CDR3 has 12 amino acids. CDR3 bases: TGTGCCAGTAGCGACAGGGCGCGCGAGCAGTACTTC. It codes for CASSDRAREQYF.

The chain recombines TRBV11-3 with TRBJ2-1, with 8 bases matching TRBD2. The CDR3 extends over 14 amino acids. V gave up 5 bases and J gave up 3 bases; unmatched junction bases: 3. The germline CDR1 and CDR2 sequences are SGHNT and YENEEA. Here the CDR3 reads CASSGSGVYNEQFF. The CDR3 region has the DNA TGTGCCAGCAGCGGTAGCGGGGTCTACAATGAGCAGTTCTTC.

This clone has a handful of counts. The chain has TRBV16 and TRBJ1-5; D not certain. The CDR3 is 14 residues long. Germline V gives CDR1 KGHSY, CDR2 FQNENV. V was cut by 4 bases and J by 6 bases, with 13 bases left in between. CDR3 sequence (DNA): TGTGCCAGCAGCCTAGGCAGGAATCCTCAGCCCCAGCATTTT. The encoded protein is CASSLGRNPQPQHF.

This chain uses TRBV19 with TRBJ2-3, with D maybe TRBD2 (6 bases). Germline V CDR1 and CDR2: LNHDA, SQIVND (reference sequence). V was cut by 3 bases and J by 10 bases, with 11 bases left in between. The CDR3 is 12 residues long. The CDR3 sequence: CASSILAGSQYF. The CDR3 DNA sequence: TGTGCCAGTAGTATTTTGGCGGGATCGCAGTATTTT.

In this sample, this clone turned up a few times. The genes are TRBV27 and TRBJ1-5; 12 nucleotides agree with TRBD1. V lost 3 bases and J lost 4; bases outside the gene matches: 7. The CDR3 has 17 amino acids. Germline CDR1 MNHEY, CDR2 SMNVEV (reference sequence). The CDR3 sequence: CASSLMGQGARNQPQHF. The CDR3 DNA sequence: TGTGCCAGCAGTTTGATGGGACAGGGGGCGAGAAATCAGCCCCAGCATTTT.